Listed below are T cell receptor beta chains from one sample, sequenced in a study of human T cells and chemical hapten exposure. MiXCR, run by TCRdb on the RACE reads, gives a single entry per CDR3 protein. Of around 380,000 distinct CDR3 sequences in the sample, around 5.5% were seen once. Source: whole blood, taken in connection with sensitization to the hapten diphenylcyclopropenone (DPC). The receptor source for this set is a woman aged 18-29 years with alopecia areata. Some clones in this sample may be carry-over from other donors' samples. CDR3s include the opening cysteine and the closing phenylalanine or tryptophan. Fields, in order: J gene, V gene, clone size, D gene, CDR3 protein, CDR3 DNA. The D gene is left open where the match is weak. Size is stated for part of the rows, as once, few or many counts, or as a class when the clone is expanded.

j_call: TRBJ2-7
v_call: TRBV6-1
clone_size: -
d_call: TRBD1
cdr3_aa: CAEGQVLGDEQYF
cdr3_nt: TGTGCCGAGGGACAGGTTTTGGGAGACGAGCAGTACTTC

j_call: TRBJ2-1
v_call: TRBV20-1
clone_size: few
d_call: -
cdr3_aa: CSAQGGASLYSEQFF
cdr3_nt: TGCAGTGCACAGGGAGGGGCGTCCCTTTACAGTGAGCAGTTCTTC

j_call: TRBJ1-6
v_call: TRBV14
clone_size: many
d_call: -
cdr3_aa: CASNQGWGLSPLHF
cdr3_nt: TGTGCCAGCAACCAAGGATGGGGGCTCTCACCCCTCCACTTT

j_call: TRBJ1-1
v_call: TRBV14
clone_size: many
d_call: TRBD1
cdr3_aa: CASSHLTGLTEAFF
cdr3_nt: TGTGCCAGCAGCCACTTGACAGGGCTCACTGAAGCTTTCTTT

j_call: TRBJ2-3
v_call: TRBV9
clone_size: many
d_call: -
cdr3_aa: CASSPSEASTDTQYF
cdr3_nt: TGTGCCAGCAGCCCCTCGGAAGCTAGCACAGATACGCAGTATTTT

j_call: TRBJ1-2
v_call: TRBV23-1
clone_size: few
d_call: -
cdr3_aa: CASSSGRRSDGYTF
cdr3_nt: TGCGCCAGCAGTTCGGGGCGCAGGTCTGACGGCTACACCTTC

j_call: TRBJ1-4
v_call: TRBV2
clone_size: many
d_call: TRBD1
cdr3_aa: CASSRPGQPNEKLFF
cdr3_nt: TGTGCCAGCAGTCGTCCGGGACAGCCGAATGAAAAACTGTTTTTT

j_call: TRBJ2-2
v_call: TRBV27
clone_size: -
d_call: TRBD2
cdr3_aa: CASRPSGGAETGELFF
cdr3_nt: TGTGCCAGCAGGCCTAGCGGGGGGGCGGAGACCGGGGAGCTGTTTTTT

j_call: TRBJ1-1
v_call: TRBV7-8
clone_size: few
d_call: -
cdr3_aa: CASSFMGDTEAFF
cdr3_nt: TGTGCCAGCAGCTTTATGGGCGACACTGAAGCTTTCTTT

j_call: TRBJ1-1
v_call: TRBV6-2/TRBV6-3
clone_size: many
d_call: -
cdr3_aa: CASRPYREGAEAFF
cdr3_nt: TGTGCCAGCAGACCTTACAGGGAAGGGGCTGAAGCTTTCTTT

j_call: TRBJ2-3
v_call: TRBV5-1
clone_size: many
d_call: TRBD2
cdr3_aa: CASRVAGGTDTQYF
cdr3_nt: TGCGCCAGCAGAGTAGCGGGGGGCACAGATACGCAGTATTTT

j_call: TRBJ1-5
v_call: TRBV7-2
clone_size: many
d_call: -
cdr3_aa: CASSSGVSNQPQHF
cdr3_nt: TGTGCCAGCAGCTCAGGGGTTAGCAATCAGCCCCAGCATTTT

j_call: TRBJ2-7
v_call: TRBV27
clone_size: few
d_call: -
cdr3_aa: CASRPLLDSSYEQYF
cdr3_nt: TGTGCCAGCAGACCCCTCCTGGACTCCTCCTACGAGCAGTACTTC

j_call: TRBJ2-7
v_call: TRBV7-2
clone_size: -
d_call: -
cdr3_aa: CASSLVGGSEQYF
cdr3_nt: TGTGCCAGCAGCTTAGTTGGGGGATCCGAGCAGTACTTC

j_call: TRBJ1-5
v_call: TRBV28
clone_size: many
d_call: TRBD1
cdr3_aa: CASSQTGFQPQHF
cdr3_nt: TGTGCCAGCAGTCAGACAGGGTTTCAGCCCCAGCATTTT

j_call: TRBJ2-7
v_call: TRBV12-3/TRBV12-4
clone_size: many
d_call: TRBD2
cdr3_aa: CASRGGTPAPDEQYF
cdr3_nt: TGTGCCAGCAGGGGGGGGACCCCCGCGCCCGACGAGCAGTACTTC

j_call: TRBJ2-3
v_call: TRBV12-3/TRBV12-4
clone_size: many
d_call: TRBD1
cdr3_aa: CASSSTGDSTDTQYF
cdr3_nt: TGTGCCAGCAGTTCGACAGGGGATAGCACAGATACGCAGTATTTT

j_call: TRBJ2-4
v_call: TRBV27
clone_size: -
d_call: -
cdr3_aa: CASKIGDIQYF
cdr3_nt: TGTGCCAGCAAGATTGGGGACATTCAGTACTTC

j_call: TRBJ2-7
v_call: TRBV7-8
clone_size: many
d_call: TRBD2
cdr3_aa: CASSLVGSGNYEQYF
cdr3_nt: TGTGCCAGCAGCTTAGTAGGTAGCGGGAATTACGAGCAGTACTTC

j_call: TRBJ1-5
v_call: TRBV20-1
clone_size: many
d_call: TRBD1
cdr3_aa: CSAGTGRNQPQHF
cdr3_nt: TGCAGTGCTGGGACAGGGAGGAATCAGCCCCAGCATTTT

j_call: TRBJ2-5
v_call: TRBV7-9
clone_size: -
d_call: TRBD2
cdr3_aa: CASSLELAVYQETQYF
cdr3_nt: TGTGCCAGCAGCTTAGAACTAGCGGTGTACCAAGAGACCCAGTACTTC

j_call: TRBJ2-3
v_call: TRBV11-3
clone_size: many
d_call: TRBD2
cdr3_aa: CASSFGLAGVDTQYF
cdr3_nt: TGTGCCAGCAGCTTTGGGCTAGCGGGCGTGGATACGCAGTATTTT

j_call: TRBJ2-2
v_call: TRBV9
clone_size: many
d_call: -
cdr3_aa: CASSALTRTGELFF
cdr3_nt: TGTGCCAGCAGCGCTCTCACGCGCACCGGGGAGCTGTTTTTT

j_call: TRBJ2-7
v_call: TRBV5-1
clone_size: many
d_call: -
cdr3_aa: CASRLWGDSTTGGEQYF
cdr3_nt: TGCGCCAGCAGGTTGTGGGGGGACAGCACGACGGGAGGGGAGCAGTACTTC

j_call: TRBJ1-6
v_call: TRBV20-1
clone_size: -
d_call: TRBD1
cdr3_aa: CSALGQGPNSPLHF
cdr3_nt: TGCAGTGCGCTCGGACAGGGGCCGAATTCACCCCTCCACTTT

j_call: TRBJ2-7
v_call: TRBV29-1
clone_size: few
d_call: TRBD2
cdr3_aa: CSAAGDQTYEQYF
cdr3_nt: TGCAGCGCTGCGGGGGACCAAACCTACGAGCAGTACTTC

j_call: TRBJ2-7
v_call: TRBV6-2/TRBV6-3
clone_size: many
d_call: TRBD2
cdr3_aa: CASSYSIAGVGEQYF
cdr3_nt: TGTGCCAGCAGTTACTCCATAGCGGGGGTCGGCGAGCAGTACTTC

j_call: TRBJ2-7
v_call: TRBV3-1
clone_size: few
d_call: -
cdr3_aa: CASSPKWGSSYEQYF
cdr3_nt: TGTGCCAGCAGCCCCAAATGGGGGTCCTCCTACGAGCAGTACTTC

j_call: TRBJ2-1
v_call: TRBV19
clone_size: -
d_call: TRBD2
cdr3_aa: CASRSSALTSGVHNEQFF
cdr3_nt: TGTGCCAGTAGATCCTCGGCCCTGACTAGCGGAGTACACAATGAGCAGTTCTTC

j_call: TRBJ2-3
v_call: TRBV20-1
clone_size: -
d_call: TRBD2
cdr3_aa: CSAREGSGDRTDTQYF
cdr3_nt: TGCAGTGCTAGAGAGGGTAGCGGGGATCGCACAGATACGCAGTATTTT

j_call: TRBJ2-7
v_call: TRBV5-1
clone_size: many
d_call: TRBD2
cdr3_aa: CASSFDSGGRYEQYF
cdr3_nt: TGCGCCAGCAGCTTTGATAGCGGGGGGCGTTACGAGCAGTACTTC

j_call: TRBJ2-7
v_call: TRBV7-6
clone_size: many
d_call: -
cdr3_aa: CASSLAPRGSYEQYF
cdr3_nt: TGTGCCAGCAGCTTAGCGCCCCGGGGCTCCTACGAGCAGTACTTC

j_call: TRBJ1-2
v_call: TRBV6-5
clone_size: many
d_call: -
cdr3_aa: CASSYVGTTNYGYTF
cdr3_nt: TGTGCCAGCAGTTACGTCGGGACAACTAACTATGGCTACACCTTC

j_call: TRBJ2-3
v_call: TRBV7-2
clone_size: few
d_call: -
cdr3_aa: CASSFEAGATDTQYF
cdr3_nt: TGTGCCAGCAGCTTTGAGGCAGGGGCCACAGATACGCAGTATTTT

j_call: TRBJ2-5
v_call: TRBV7-2
clone_size: many
d_call: -
cdr3_aa: CASSFDPLQETQYF
cdr3_nt: TGTGCCAGCAGCTTTGACCCTCTCCAAGAGACCCAGTACTTC

j_call: TRBJ2-3
v_call: TRBV9
clone_size: many
d_call: -
cdr3_aa: CASSVSGRLHTQYF
cdr3_nt: TGTGCCAGCAGCGTATCGGGAAGGCTCCATACGCAGTATTTT

j_call: TRBJ2-6
v_call: TRBV10-3
clone_size: -
d_call: -
cdr3_aa: CASTAGAHQTHSGANVLTF
cdr3_nt: TGTGCCTCGACCGCCGGGGCCCATCAGACCCACTCTGGGGCCAACGTCCTGACTTTC

j_call: TRBJ2-1
v_call: TRBV6-2/TRBV6-3
clone_size: -
d_call: TRBD1
cdr3_aa: CASSYSAGGLGEQFF
cdr3_nt: TGTGCCAGCAGTTACTCGGCAGGGGGCCTGGGTGAGCAGTTCTTC

j_call: TRBJ2-6
v_call: TRBV4-3
clone_size: -
d_call: -
cdr3_aa: CASSGNFISGANVLTF
cdr3_nt: TGCGCCAGCAGCGGAAATTTTATCTCTGGGGCCAACGTCCTGACTTTC

j_call: TRBJ1-6
v_call: TRBV7-6
clone_size: few
d_call: TRBD1
cdr3_aa: CASSPYGQGDNSPLHF
cdr3_nt: TGTGCCAGCAGCCCATACGGACAGGGTGATAATTCACCCCTCCACTTT

j_call: TRBJ1-2
v_call: TRBV6-5
clone_size: many
d_call: TRBD1
cdr3_aa: CASSFQGQGYGYTF
cdr3_nt: TGTGCCAGCAGTTTTCAAGGACAGGGATATGGCTACACCTTC

j_call: TRBJ2-3
v_call: TRBV20-1
clone_size: many
d_call: -
cdr3_aa: CSVDGPGTDTQYF
cdr3_nt: TGCAGTGTGGACGGCCCCGGCACAGATACGCAGTATTTT

j_call: TRBJ1-2
v_call: TRBV18
clone_size: few
d_call: -
cdr3_aa: CASSPTDTPYGYTF
cdr3_nt: TGTGCCAGCTCGCCAACGGACACCCCATATGGCTACACCTTC

j_call: TRBJ1-5
v_call: TRBV12-3/TRBV12-4
clone_size: many
d_call: -
cdr3_aa: CASSNEMIRDTQHF
cdr3_nt: TGTGCCAGCAGTAACGAAATGATTCGGGACACCCAGCATTTT

j_call: TRBJ1-2
v_call: TRBV20-1
clone_size: few
d_call: -
cdr3_aa: CSAGIDAGTYGYTF
cdr3_nt: TGCAGTGCTGGAATCGACGCCGGGACCTATGGCTACACCTTC

j_call: TRBJ1-5
v_call: TRBV7-2
clone_size: -
d_call: -
cdr3_aa: CASSLNVWNQPQHF
cdr3_nt: TGTGCCAGCAGCTTAAACGTTTGGAATCAGCCCCAGCATTTT

j_call: TRBJ2-3
v_call: TRBV6-2/TRBV6-3
clone_size: -
d_call: TRBD1
cdr3_aa: CASSYGGQGYTDTQYF
cdr3_nt: TGTGCCAGCAGTTACGGAGGACAGGGTTACACAGATACGCAGTATTTT

j_call: TRBJ2-5
v_call: TRBV6-6
clone_size: few
d_call: -
cdr3_aa: CASSRPPGTNQETQYF
cdr3_nt: TGTGCCAGCAGCCGCCCCCCCGGGACAAACCAAGAGACCCAGTACTTC

j_call: TRBJ2-3
v_call: TRBV7-2
clone_size: few
d_call: -
cdr3_aa: CASSLDWRGSFTDTQYF
cdr3_nt: TGTGCCAGCAGCTTAGACTGGCGGGGTTCTTTCACAGATACGCAGTATTTT

j_call: TRBJ2-7
v_call: TRBV28
clone_size: few
d_call: -
cdr3_aa: CASTGASYEQYF
cdr3_nt: TGTGCCAGCACGGGGGCCTCCTACGAGCAGTACTTC

j_call: TRBJ1-1
v_call: TRBV7-2
clone_size: -
d_call: TRBD1
cdr3_aa: CASSSYQGVAFF
cdr3_nt: TGTGCCAGCAGCTCGTATCAGGGGGTAGCTTTCTTT